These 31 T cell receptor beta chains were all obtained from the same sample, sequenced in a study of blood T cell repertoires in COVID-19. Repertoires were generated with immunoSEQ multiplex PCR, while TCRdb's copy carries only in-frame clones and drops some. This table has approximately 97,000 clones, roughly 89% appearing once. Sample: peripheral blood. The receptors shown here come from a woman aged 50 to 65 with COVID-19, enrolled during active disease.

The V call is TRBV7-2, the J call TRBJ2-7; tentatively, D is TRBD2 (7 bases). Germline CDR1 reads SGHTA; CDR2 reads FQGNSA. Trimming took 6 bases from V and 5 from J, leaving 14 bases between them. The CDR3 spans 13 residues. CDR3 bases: TGTGCCAGCAGAAGAGGGGGAGGGCACGAGCAGTACTTC. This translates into CASRRGGGHEQYF.

In DNA, the CDR3 is TGTGCCAGCACTCTACTCGACAGGGCCGAGAATTCACCCCTCCACTTT. Protein: CASTLLDRAENSPLHF. The rearrangement links TRBV7-8 to TRBJ1-6, with 7 bases that match TRBD1. CDR1 and CDR2 from the germline V gene are SGHVS and FQNEAQ. The CDR3 has 16 residues. V lost 7 bases, J lost 7 bases, and 13 bases stayed unmatched.

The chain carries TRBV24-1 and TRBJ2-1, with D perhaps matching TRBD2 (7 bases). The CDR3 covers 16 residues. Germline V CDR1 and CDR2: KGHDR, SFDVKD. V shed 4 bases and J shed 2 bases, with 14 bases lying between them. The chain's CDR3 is CATSDGSGDTYNEQFF. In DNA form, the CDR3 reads TGTGCCACCAGTGACGGAAGCGGGGACACCTACAATGAGCAGTTCTTC.

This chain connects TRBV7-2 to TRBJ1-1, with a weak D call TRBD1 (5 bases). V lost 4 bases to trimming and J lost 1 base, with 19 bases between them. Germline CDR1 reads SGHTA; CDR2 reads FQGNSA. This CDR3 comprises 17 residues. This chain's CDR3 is CASSSGTALRGNTEAFF. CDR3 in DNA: TGTGCCAGCAGCTCGGGGACTGCTCTCAGAGGGAACACTGAAGCTTTCTTT. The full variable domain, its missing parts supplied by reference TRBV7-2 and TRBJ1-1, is GAGVSQSPSNKVTEKGKDVELRCDPISGHTALYWYRQSLGQGLEFLIYFQGNSAPDKSGLPSDRFSAERTGGSVSTLTIQRTQQEDSAVYLCASSSGTALRGNTEAFFGQGTRLTVV.

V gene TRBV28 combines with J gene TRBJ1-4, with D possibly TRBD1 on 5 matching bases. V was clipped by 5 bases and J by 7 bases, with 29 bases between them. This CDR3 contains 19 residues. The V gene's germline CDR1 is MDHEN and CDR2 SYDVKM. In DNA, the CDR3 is TGTGCCAGCAGTCCCTTCGGTAGGGGACTTTTACTAGTTAGTGAAAAACTGTTTTTT. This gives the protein CASSPFGRGLLLVSEKLFF.

The CDR3 nucleotides read TGTGCCAGCAGGGGGACAGGGGCAAGCAATCAGCCCCAGCATTTT. Translation: CASRGTGASNQPQHF. This chain links TRBV2 with TRBJ1-5; 10 bases agree with TRBD1. The CDR3 runs 15 residues. CDR1 and CDR2 (germline): SNHLY, FYNNEI. V lost 6 bases to trimming and J lost 1 base; unmatched junction nucleotides: 3.

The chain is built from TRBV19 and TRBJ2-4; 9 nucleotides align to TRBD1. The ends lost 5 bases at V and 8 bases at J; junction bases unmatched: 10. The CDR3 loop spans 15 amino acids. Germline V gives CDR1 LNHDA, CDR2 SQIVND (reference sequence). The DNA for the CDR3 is TGTGCCAGTAGTTGGGGGACAGGGCCGGAGTACATTCAGTACTTC. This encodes CASSWGTGPEYIQYF.

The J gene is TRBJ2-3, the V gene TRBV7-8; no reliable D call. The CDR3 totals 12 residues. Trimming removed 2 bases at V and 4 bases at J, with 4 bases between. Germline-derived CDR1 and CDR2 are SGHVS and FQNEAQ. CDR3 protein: CASSLRADTQYF. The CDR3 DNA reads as TGTGCCAGCAGCTTACGCGCAGATACGCAGTATTTT.

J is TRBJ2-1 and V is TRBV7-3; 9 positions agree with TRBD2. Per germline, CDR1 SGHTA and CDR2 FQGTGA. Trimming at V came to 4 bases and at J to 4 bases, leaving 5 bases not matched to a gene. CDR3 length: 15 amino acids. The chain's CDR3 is CASSSGLAPYNEQFF. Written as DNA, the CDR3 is TGTGCCAGCAGCTCAGGACTAGCGCCATACAATGAGCAGTTCTTC.

The CDR3 region has the DNA TGTGCCAGCAGCCAAGAACGGGGTTGGGGGACACCGAGCAATCAGCCCCAGCATTTT. Translated, it gives CASSQERGWGTPSNQPQHF. The chain has TRBV3-1 (or the pseudogene TRBV3-2) and TRBJ1-5; TRBD1 might be the D (6 bases). The V end was cut by 0 bases, the J end by 1 base, with 19 bases between. CDR3 length: 19 residues. Germline V gene data show CDR1 as LGHDT and CDR2 as YNNKEL (reference sequence).

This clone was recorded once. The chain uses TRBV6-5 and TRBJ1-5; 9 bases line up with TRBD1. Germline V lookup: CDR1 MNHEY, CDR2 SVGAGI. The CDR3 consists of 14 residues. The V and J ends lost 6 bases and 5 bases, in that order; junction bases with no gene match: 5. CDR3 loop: CASSLGQGYQPQHF. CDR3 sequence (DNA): TGTGCCAGCAGCCTGGGACAGGGCTATCAGCCCCAGCATTTT.

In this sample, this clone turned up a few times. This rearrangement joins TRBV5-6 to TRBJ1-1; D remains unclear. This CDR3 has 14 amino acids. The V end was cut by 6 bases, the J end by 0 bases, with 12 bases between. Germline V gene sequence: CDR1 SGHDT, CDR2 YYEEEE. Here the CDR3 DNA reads TGTGCCAGCATGATGGAGAACATGAACACTGAAGCTTTCTTT. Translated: CASMMENMNTEAFF.

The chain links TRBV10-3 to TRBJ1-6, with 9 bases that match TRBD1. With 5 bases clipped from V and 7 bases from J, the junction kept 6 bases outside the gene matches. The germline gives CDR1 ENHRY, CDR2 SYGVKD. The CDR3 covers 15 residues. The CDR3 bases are TGTGCCATCAGTTCCGGGACAGGGAAAAATTCACCCCTCCACTTT. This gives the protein CAISSGTGKNSPLHF.

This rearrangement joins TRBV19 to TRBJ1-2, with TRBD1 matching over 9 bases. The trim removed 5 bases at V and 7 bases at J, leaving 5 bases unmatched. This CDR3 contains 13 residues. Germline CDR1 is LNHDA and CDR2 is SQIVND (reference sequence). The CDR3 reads CASSPGTGFGYTF. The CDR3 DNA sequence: TGTGCCAGTAGTCCCGGGACAGGGTTTGGCTACACCTTC.

CDR3 DNA sequence: TGCGCCAGCAGTGACTTAGCGGGGGGCACAGATACGCAGTATTTT. This translates into CASSDLAGGTDTQYF. This rearrangement joins TRBV10-2 to TRBJ2-3; 9 nucleotides line up with TRBD2. Trimming cost V 3 bases and J 1 base; bases outside gene matches: 2. The CDR3 loop spans 15 amino acids. Germline CDR1 and CDR2: WSHSY and SAAADI.

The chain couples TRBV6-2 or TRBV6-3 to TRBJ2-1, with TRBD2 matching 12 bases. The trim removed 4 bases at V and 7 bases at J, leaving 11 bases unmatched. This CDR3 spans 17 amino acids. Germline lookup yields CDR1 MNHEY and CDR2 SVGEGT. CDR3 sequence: CASSSEAWTSGENEQFF. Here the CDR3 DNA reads TGTGCCAGCAGTTCCGAGGCGTGGACTAGCGGGGAGAATGAGCAGTTCTTC.

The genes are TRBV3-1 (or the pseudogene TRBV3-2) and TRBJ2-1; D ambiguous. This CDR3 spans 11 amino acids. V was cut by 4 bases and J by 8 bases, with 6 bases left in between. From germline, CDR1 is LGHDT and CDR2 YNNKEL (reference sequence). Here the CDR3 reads CASSLQYEQFF. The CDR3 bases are TGTGCCAGCAGCCTTCAATATGAGCAGTTCTTC.

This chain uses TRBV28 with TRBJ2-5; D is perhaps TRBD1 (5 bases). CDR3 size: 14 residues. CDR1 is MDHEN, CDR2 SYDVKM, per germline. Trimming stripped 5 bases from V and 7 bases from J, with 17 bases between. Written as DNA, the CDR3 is TGTGCCAGCAGTAGGGGTCTCCACCGAGGGACCCAGTACTTC. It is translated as CASSRGLHRGTQYF.

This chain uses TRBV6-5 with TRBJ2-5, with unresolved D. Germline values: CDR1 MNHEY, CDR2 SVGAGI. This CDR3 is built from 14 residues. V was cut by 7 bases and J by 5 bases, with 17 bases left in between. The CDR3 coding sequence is TGTGCCAGCACCAACAACCCCCCGAGGGAGACCCAGTACTTC. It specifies CASTNNPPRETQYF.

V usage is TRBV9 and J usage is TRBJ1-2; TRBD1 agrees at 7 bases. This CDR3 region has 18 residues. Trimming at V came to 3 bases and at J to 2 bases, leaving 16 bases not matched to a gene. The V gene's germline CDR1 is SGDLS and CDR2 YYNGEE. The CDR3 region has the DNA TGTGCCAGCAGCGCCGACCGGGACAGCAAAATCCCCAACTATGGCTACACCTTC. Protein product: CASSADRDSKIPNYGYTF.

CDR3 amino acids: CASSRLELNTEAFF. The CDR3 DNA follows: TGTGCCAGCAGTCGCTTGGAGCTGAACACTGAAGCTTTCTTT. The gene calls are TRBV6-5 and TRBJ1-1; D remains unclear. The CDR3 is 14 residues long. The germline V and J ends were trimmed by 5 bases and 0 bases, with 10 bases remaining between them. Per germline, CDR1 MNHEY and CDR2 SVGAGI.

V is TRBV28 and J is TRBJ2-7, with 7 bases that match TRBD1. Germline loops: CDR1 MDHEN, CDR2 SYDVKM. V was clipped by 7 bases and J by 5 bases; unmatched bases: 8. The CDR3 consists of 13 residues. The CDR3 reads CASNDDRVHEQYF. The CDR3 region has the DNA TGTGCCAGCAACGATGACAGGGTACACGAGCAGTACTTC. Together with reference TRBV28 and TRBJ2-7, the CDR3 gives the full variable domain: DVKVTQSSRYLVKRTGEKVFLECVQDMDHENMFWYRQDPGLGLRLIYFSYDVKMKEKGDIPEGYSVSREKKERFSLILESASTNQTSMYLCASNDDRVHEQYFGPGTRLTVT.

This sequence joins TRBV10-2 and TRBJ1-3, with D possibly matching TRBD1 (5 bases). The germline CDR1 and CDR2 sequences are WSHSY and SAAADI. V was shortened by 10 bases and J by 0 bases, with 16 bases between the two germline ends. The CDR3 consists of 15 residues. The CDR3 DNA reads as TGCGCCACCTCTCTTCGGGGGGGCTCTGGAAACACCATATATTTT. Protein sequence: CATSLRGGSGNTIYF.

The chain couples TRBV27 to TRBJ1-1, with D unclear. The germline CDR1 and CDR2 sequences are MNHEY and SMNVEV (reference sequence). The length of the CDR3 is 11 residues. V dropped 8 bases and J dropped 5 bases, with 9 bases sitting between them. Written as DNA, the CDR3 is TGTGCCAGCCTACGGGGAACTGAAGCTTTCTTT. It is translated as CASLRGTEAFF.

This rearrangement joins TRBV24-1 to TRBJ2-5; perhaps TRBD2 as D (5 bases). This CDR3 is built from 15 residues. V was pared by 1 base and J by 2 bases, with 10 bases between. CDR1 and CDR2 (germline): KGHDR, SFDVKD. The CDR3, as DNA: TGTGCCACCAGTGATTTTGGAGGATATCAAGAGACCCAGTACTTC. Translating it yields CATSDFGGYQETQYF.

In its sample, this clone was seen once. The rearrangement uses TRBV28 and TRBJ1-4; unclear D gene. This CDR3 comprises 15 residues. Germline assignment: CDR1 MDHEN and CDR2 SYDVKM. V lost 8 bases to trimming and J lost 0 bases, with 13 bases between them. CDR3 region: CASSSGGTTNEKLFF. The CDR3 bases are TGTGCCAGCTCCTCAGGCGGGACAACTAATGAAAAACTGTTTTTT. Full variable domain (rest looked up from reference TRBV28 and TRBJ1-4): DVKVTQSSRYLVKRTGEKVFLECVQDMDHENMFWYRQDPGLGLRLIYFSYDVKMKEKGDIPEGYSVSREKKERFSLILESASTNQTSMYLCASSSGGTTNEKLFFGSGTQLSVL.

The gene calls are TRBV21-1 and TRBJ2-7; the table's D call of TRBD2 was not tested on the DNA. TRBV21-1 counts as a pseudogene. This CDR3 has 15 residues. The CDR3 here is CASSNSGGCSYEQYV. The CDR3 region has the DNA TGTGCCAGCAGCAATTCGGGGGGCTGTTCCTACGAGCAGTACGTC.

The CDR3 loop is CASSRRGTGYNSPLHF. The CDR3 region has the DNA TGTGCCAGCAGCCGACGGGGGACAGGGTATAATTCACCCCTCCACTTT. The J gene is TRBJ1-6, the V gene TRBV3-1 (or the pseudogene TRBV3-2); TRBD1 agrees at 9 bases. CDR1 LGHDT and CDR2 YNNKEL come from the germline V gene (reference sequence). V lost 4 bases to trimming and J lost 4 bases; unmatched junction nucleotides: 5. The CDR3 sequence is 16 residues long.

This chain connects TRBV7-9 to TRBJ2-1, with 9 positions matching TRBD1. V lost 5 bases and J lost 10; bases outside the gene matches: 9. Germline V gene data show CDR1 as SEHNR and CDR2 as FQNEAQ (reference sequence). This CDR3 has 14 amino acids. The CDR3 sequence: CASSPQGAGPEQFF. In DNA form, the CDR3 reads TGTGCCAGCAGCCCACAGGGGGCGGGCCCAGAGCAGTTCTTC. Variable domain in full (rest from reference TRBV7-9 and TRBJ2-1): DTGVSQNPRHKITKRGQNVTFRCDPISEHNRLYWYRQTLGQGPEFLTYFQNEAQLEKSRLLSDRFSAERPKGSFSTLEIQRTEQGDSAMYLCASSPQGAGPEQFFGPGTRLTVL.

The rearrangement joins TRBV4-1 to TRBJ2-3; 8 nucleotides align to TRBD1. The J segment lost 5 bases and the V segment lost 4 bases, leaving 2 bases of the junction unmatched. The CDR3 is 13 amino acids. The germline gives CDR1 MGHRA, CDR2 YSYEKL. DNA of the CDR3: TGCGCCAGCAGCCTAGACAGGGGAGATACGCAGTATTTT. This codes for CASSLDRGDTQYF.

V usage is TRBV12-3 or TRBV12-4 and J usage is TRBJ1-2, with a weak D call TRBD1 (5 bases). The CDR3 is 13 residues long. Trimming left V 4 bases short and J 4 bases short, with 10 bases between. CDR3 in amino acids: CASSWGRGYGYTF. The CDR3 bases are TGTGCCAGCAGTTGGGGAAGGGGCTATGGCTACACCTTC.